The source of this T cell receptor (beta chain) is a study of shared clonotypes between healthy human individuals. About the study: Plates per donor: three CD4 naive, three CD4 memory, two CD8 naive, one CD8 memory.

Regarding the study as a whole: Relative to their counterparts shared across all four donors, non-shared clonotypes exhibited diminished generation probabilities.

The CDR3 sequence is 14 residues long. Trimming removed 6 bases at V and 0 bases at J, with 12 bases between. From germline, CDR1 is MNHNS and CDR2 SASEGT. As regards this clone: Its antigen is undetermined.

Replicate PCRs for sorted subsets used approximately 220 ng DNA; this equaled about 30,000 T cell genomes. The authors' processing: ImmunoSEQ only sent back junction sequences with no quality scores, so filtering was done differently. Clones were sequenced by immunoSEQ multiplex PCR, and TCRdb holds only the in-frame ones, with some missing. V and J calls and clone size follow that table, whereas D and trimming were derived from the DNA. The sample yields over 2 million clones, 85% to 95% seen once. The sequenced sample was naive CD4+ T cells from PBMCs. Subset noted: CD45RA+ positively selected. The chain joins TRBV6-1 to TRBJ2-7; D assignment may be TRBD1 or TRBD2 (5 bases each). The TCR was taken from a man aged 18 to 29 in good health. Some clones in this sample may be carry-over from other donors' samples. The chain's CDR3 is CASRLRDLSYEQYF. The CDR3 region has the DNA TGTGCCAGCAGACTCCGGGACCTCTCCTACGAGCAGTACTTC.